This passage covers 17 T cell receptor beta chains from one sample sequenced in a study of T cells in Graves' hyperthyroidism and ophthalmopathy. Authors of the study amplified TCR beta CDR3 regions from RNA transcripts. The HTBI set primed first-round TCR CDR3 RT-PCR. TCRdb independently ran MiXCR on the multiplex PCR reads; one entry per CDR3 protein. Here the sample spans some 300,000 distinct CDR3 sequences, roughly 13% being singletons. Sequenced input: blood. The receptor set was obtained from a woman between 40 and 55 years old with Graves' hyperthyroidism.

Many counts were recorded for this clonotype. The rearrangement uses TRBV2 and TRBJ1-5, with D uncertain. V lost 2 bases and J lost 1, with 9 bases in between. The CDR3 has 15 residues. Germline lookup yields CDR1 SNHLY and CDR2 FYNNEI. The CDR3 reads CASSESQGSNQPQHF. CDR3 in DNA: TGTGCCAGCAGTGAATCTCAAGGGAGCAATCAGCCCCAGCATTTT.

This clonotype came up many times. The chain employs TRBV28 and TRBJ1-1; possible D gene TRBD1, 6 bases. The V end lost 6 bases, the J end lost 12 bases, and 26 bases lay between the germline ends. Looked up from germline, CDR1 is MDHEN and CDR2 is SYDVKM. CDR3 length: 15 amino acids. DNA for the CDR3: TGTGCCAGCAGCAGAGAACAGGGCGTGAGATTTGGTTCTTTCTTT. Its translation: CASSREQGVRFGSFF.

This clonotype was seen at least ten times. J is TRBJ2-5 and V is TRBV6-1; TRBD2 agrees at 7 bases. The ends lost 7 bases at V and 0 bases at J; junction bases unmatched: 14. Per germline, CDR1 MNHNS and CDR2 SASEGT. The CDR3 totals 17 residues. CDR3 sequence: CASKKPGTKFYQETQYF. CDR3 nucleotide sequence: TGTGCCAGCAAGAAGCCGGGGACTAAATTTTACCAAGAGACCCAGTACTTC.

This clonotype was seen ten or more times. The chain links TRBV2 to TRBJ2-3, with 11 bases matching TRBD1. Germline CDR1 reads SNHLY; CDR2 reads FYNNEI. Trimming cost V 3 bases and J 3 bases; bases outside gene matches: 2. CDR3 size: 15 residues. CDR3 DNA sequence: TGTGCCAGCAGTGACCGGGACAGGGGGACAGATACGCAGTATTTT. Protein sequence: CASSDRDRGTDTQYF.

This clonotype was counted many times. The gene calls are TRBV6-1 and TRBJ1-1; 9 nucleotides line up with TRBD1. With 4 bases clipped from V and 6 bases from J, the junction kept 9 bases outside the gene matches. The CDR3 has 15 amino acids. The germline gives CDR1 MNHNS, CDR2 SASEGT. CDR3 residues: CASSVHRDRASEAFF. The CDR3 coding sequence is TGTGCCAGCAGTGTACACCGGGACAGGGCCTCTGAAGCTTTCTTT.

This clonotype was seen ten or more times. The chain couples TRBV20-1 to TRBJ2-3; 7 nucleotides align to TRBD2. The CDR3 has 15 amino acids. With V trimmed by 6 bases and J by 0 bases, 9 bases remained unmatched. Germline loops: CDR1 DFQATT, CDR2 SNEGSKA (reference sequence). This chain's CDR3 is CSATRASGSTDTQYF. The CDR3, as DNA: TGCAGTGCCACCCGGGCTAGCGGTAGCACAGATACGCAGTATTTT.

A word on this clonotype: This clone may be a read error of a much larger clone one base away. This chain joins TRBV3-1 and TRBJ2-7; 8 positions match TRBD1. With V trimmed by 2 bases and J by 1 base, 7 bases remained unmatched. Germline V lookup: CDR1 LGHDT, CDR2 YNNKEL (reference sequence). This CDR3 region has 16 residues. CDR3 nucleotides: TGTGCCAGCAGCCAACTCACCAGGACAGGGTCCTACGAGCAGTACTTC. Protein product: CASSQLTRTGSYEQYF.

The chain has TRBV27 and TRBJ2-7; 9 nucleotides agree with TRBD1. CDR3 length: 11 residues. Trimming cost V 5 bases and J 9 bases; bases outside gene matches: 2. Per germline, CDR1 MNHEY and CDR2 SMNVEV (reference sequence). CDR3 sequence: CASSVDRGQYF. The CDR3 nucleotides read TGTGCCAGCAGTGTGGACAGGGGGCAGTACTTC.

The sample holds many counts of this clonotype. This rearrangement joins TRBV6-1 to TRBJ2-2; 12 positions agree with TRBD2. V was clipped by 2 bases and J by 6 bases; unmatched bases: 1. CDR1 MNHNS and CDR2 SASEGT come from the germline V gene. CDR3 length: 15 amino acids. CDR3 loop: CASSELAGGPGELFF. Written as DNA, the CDR3 is TGTGCCAGCAGTGAACTAGCGGGAGGGCCCGGGGAGCTGTTTTTT.

This clonotype was counted at least ten times. The chain uses TRBV7-8 and TRBJ2-3; TRBD2 might be the D (6 bases). CDR1 is SGHVS and CDR2 is FQNEAQ in the germline V gene. CDR3 size: 16 residues. The V gene lost 3 bases and the J gene lost 0 bases, with 13 bases spanning the gap. The CDR3 here is CASSFPPGLSTDTQYF. Here the CDR3 DNA reads TGTGCCAGCAGCTTCCCCCCGGGACTTAGCACAGATACGCAGTATTTT.

Many counts were recorded for this clonotype. V gene TRBV11-2 combines with J gene TRBJ2-1, with 11 positions matching TRBD2. J gave up 15 bases and V 0 bases, and 4 bases lay outside the gene matches. This CDR3 has 13 residues. CDR1 is SGHAT, CDR2 FQNNGV, per germline. As DNA, the CDR3 is TGTGCCAGCAGCTTAGAGACTAGCGGGACCCCGTTCTTC. Protein product: CASSLETSGTPFF.

The table lists this clonotype with many counts. The rearrangement uses TRBV20-1 and TRBJ2-5; TRBD1 might be the D (5 bases). V lost 2 bases to trimming and J lost 5 bases, with 21 bases between them. Germline lookup yields CDR1 DFQATT and CDR2 SNEGSKA (reference sequence). This CDR3 is 16 amino acids long. The CDR3, as DNA: TGCAGTGCTAGATCTAGGGGCTTAGGGGCCAAGGAGACCCAGTACTTC. It is translated as CSARSRGLGAKETQYF.

In this sample, this clonotype turned up many times. The CDR3 is CASSFPGTGFRYEQYF. CDR3 DNA: TGTGCCAGCAGCTTTCCCGGGACAGGGTTTCGTTACGAGCAGTACTTC. The chain joins TRBV7-9 to TRBJ2-7, with TRBD1 identical over 9 bases. With V trimmed by 3 bases and J by 4 bases, 10 bases remained unmatched. Germline V gene sequence: CDR1 SEHNR, CDR2 FQNEAQ (reference sequence). The CDR3 covers 16 residues.

This clonotype showed up many times. The V call is TRBV2, the J call TRBJ1-3; no definite D call. The CDR3 consists of 15 residues. Germline CDR1 and CDR2: SNHLY and FYNNEI. V lost 1 base and J lost 3, with 10 bases in between. The CDR3 bases are TGTGCCAGCAGTGAAGTTCCACGAATTGGAAACACCATATATTTT. Encoded protein: CASSEVPRIGNTIYF.

The table lists this clonotype with many counts. V gene TRBV6-5 combines with J gene TRBJ2-7; 8 nucleotides match TRBD2. Germline assignment: CDR1 MNHEY and CDR2 SVGAGI. The length of the CDR3 is 16 residues. V dropped 2 bases and J dropped 0; count of bases not matched to a gene: 6. Written as DNA, the CDR3 is TGTGCCAGCAGTTACGGCGGGAGGTGGGGCTCCTACGAGCAGTACTTC. Translation: CASSYGGRWGSYEQYF.

Ten or more counts support this clonotype. The rearrangement links TRBV28 to TRBJ2-1; TRBD2 matches 8 bases. The CDR3 contains 15 residues. Trimming cost V 8 bases and J 9 bases; bases outside gene matches: 15. The germline gives CDR1 MDHEN, CDR2 SYDVKM. CDR3 sequence reads: CASGLVGGRWREQFF. In DNA, the CDR3 is TGTGCCAGCGGACTTGTCGGCGGGAGGTGGCGTGAGCAGTTCTTC.

The V gene is TRBV9, the J gene TRBJ1-1, with D hard to call. Trimming removed 0 bases at V and 1 base at J, with 10 bases between. The CDR3 runs 15 residues. Germline assignment: CDR1 SGDLS and CDR2 YYNGEE. The DNA of the CDR3 is TGTGCCAGCAGCGTAGCTGCGTTAGGGAACACTGAAGCTTTCTTT. Its protein is CASSVAALGNTEAFF.